This T cell receptor beta chain is from a study of cytomegalovirus exposure and HLA in healthy donors. General study results and limits: Earlier results showed most TCR beta V segments being productive about 87% or about 30% of the time. Many donors carried some public TCRs, although rarity characterized most TCR sequences. There were several of the most significant clusters that appeared linked to common viral pathogens in a later analysis. Association of a missense DCLRE1C variant with TCR beta V- and J-gene trimming was reported in a later analysis.

J gave up 4 bases and V 6 bases, and 0 bases lay outside the gene matches. Germline assignment: CDR1 LNHDA and CDR2 SQIVND (reference sequence). This CDR3 contains 13 residues. As concerns this clone: What it recognizes is unknown.

In the PCR, 60 Vbeta and 13 Jbeta primers were used. Assay used: immunoSEQ multiplex PCR; TCRdb lists only in-frame clones, some missing. Among about 170,000 clones listed, roughly 70% were seen once. The rearrangement joins TRBV19 to TRBJ1-4; 9 positions match TRBD1. This receptor was obtained from a girl aged 5-17 years in good health and CMV-seronegative. The specimen was PBMCs. In DNA, the CDR3 is TGTGCCAGTAGGGGACAGGGTAATGAAAAACTGTTTTTT. This encodes CASRGQGNEKLFF.